The T cell receptor beta chain described here comes from a study of monozygotic twins with inflammatory bowel disease. The study, taken as a whole, reports: Reduced clonotype sharing with other individuals was observed in IBD patients relative to healthy twins, especially with disease activity.

Remarks on this clonotype: Its antigen is unknown.

The CDR3 sequence is 16 residues long. CDR1 and CDR2 from the germline V gene are SQVTM and ANQGSEA. cDNA was produced in eight separate reactions per sample. TCRdb reprocessed the 5' RACE reads; each CDR3 protein has one entry and no DNA is given. This sample's clone table lists approximately 400,000 distinct CDR3 sequences. Sequenced input: blood. The chain couples TRBV29-1 to TRBJ2-6; TCRdb reports TRBD1, a call that lacks DNA to check it against. The TCR originated in a human donor with ulcerative colitis or Crohn's disease, or a healthy co-twin of an affected twin (not recorded which). CDR3: CSVEGDPLSGANVLTF.